This T cell receptor (beta chain) was retrieved from a study of molecular identifiers for immune sequencing clone quantification. For the study at large: Within a replicate experiment, RNA obtained from either around 20,000 or 100,000 naive CD8 cells was divided into five aliquots, and four of those aliquots were then sequenced.

This clonotype was counted ten times or more. What it recognizes is unknown. This CDR3 region has 20 residues. After removal of 1 base from V and 4 bases from J, the junction contained 18 bases not matched to a gene. From germline, CDR1 is SGHVS and CDR2 FQNEAQ. Both previously described methods and listed TCR primers were employed to make bulk TCR libraries. Each CDR3 protein gets one entry after TCRdb re-called the PCR reads with MiXCR. This table has around 40,000 distinct CDR3 sequences, over 15% appearing once. Points from the study as a whole: Investigators reportedly could detect spiked Jurkat TCR RNA from one cell among approximately 930,000 naive cells.

The clonotype was recovered from a human donor in good health. Some libraries in this study had Jurkat cell RNA spiked in. Sequencing was done on a sample of naive CD8+ T cells from blood, with Jurkat cell RNA spiked in. Specified subset: FACS-sorted CD8+CD4-CCR7+CD45RA+ naive T cells. This chain links TRBV7-8 with TRBJ1-1; 10 bases are a match to TRBD1. The CDR3: CASSLVLSLTGGQDGTEAFF. The CDR3 region has the DNA TGTGCCAGCAGCTTAGTTCTCAGCCTGACAGGGGGCCAGGACGGCACTGAAGCTTTCTTT.